A selection of T cell receptor beta chains follows, all from one sample in a study of T cell responses to AZD1222 COVID-19 vaccine. Profiled with immunoSEQ multiplex PCR; TCRdb holds only in-frame clones, not every one. There are approximately 52,000 clones in the sample; roughly 89% occur only once, and 2% to 3% lies in the top ten. Here the sequenced sample was peripheral blood, taken 28 days after the second AZD1222 dose. All receptors come from an adult who received the AZD1222 COVID-19 vaccine. Each CDR3 is given with its conserved first and last residue. The D gene is left open where the match is weak. A clone size is listed for some rows: how often the clone was seen (once, few, many), or a class if it is expanded.

d_call | j_call | clone_size | v_call | cdr3_aa | cdr3_nt
TRBD1 | TRBJ1-3 | NA | TRBV9 | CASSEGQGLAGNTIYF | TGTGCCAGCAGCGAGGGACAGGGTCTCGCTGGAAACACCATATATTTT
NA | TRBJ2-7 | NA | TRBV6-4 | CASSERMGPTYEQYF | TGTGCCAGCAGTGAAAGAATGGGGCCAACCTACGAGCAGTACTTC
TRBD1 | TRBJ2-1 | NA | TRBV18 | CASSLWDSLYNEQFF | TGTGCCAGCTCACTCTGGGACAGCCTTTACAATGAGCAGTTCTTC
NA | TRBJ2-7 | NA | TRBV7-8 | CASSPWGGKIPYEQYF | TGTGCCAGCAGCCCATGGGGCGGGAAAATACCCTACGAGCAGTACTTC
NA | TRBJ1-3 | NA | TRBV2 | CASSLQGGSGNTIYF | TGTGCCAGCAGCCTACAGGGAGGTTCTGGAAACACCATATATTTT
TRBD2 | TRBJ2-7 | NA | TRBV6-5 | CASSSLASGSDEQYF | TGTGCCAGCAGTTCCCTGGCTAGCGGGAGCGACGAGCAGTACTTC
TRBD1 | TRBJ2-1 | NA | TRBV11-3 | CASSPGGSYNEQFF | TGTGCCAGCAGCCCAGGGGGTTCCTACAATGAGCAGTTCTTC
TRBD2 | TRBJ2-7 | NA | TRBV5-1 | CASRAGGGSYEQYF | TGCGCCAGCCGGGCGGGGGGCGGATCCTACGAGCAGTACTTC
NA | TRBJ2-7 | NA | TRBV15 | CATSKSPGGRDEQYF | TGTGCCACCAGCAAAAGCCCAGGAGGGCGGGACGAGCAGTACTTC
NA | TRBJ2-7 | NA | TRBV30 | CACTPGTAAGEQYF | TGTGCCTGTACCCCCGGGACCGCCGCGGGGGAGCAGTACTTC
NA | TRBJ2-5 | NA | TRBV5-1 | CASSPPGSQETQYF | TGCGCCAGCAGTCCACCGGGAAGCCAGGAGACCCAGTACTTC
NA | TRBJ1-1 | NA | TRBV24-1 | CATSDPRATEAFF | TGTGCCACCAGTGACCCCCGGGCAACTGAAGCTTTCTTT
NA | TRBJ2-7 | NA | TRBV5-1 | CASSLVSGPNYEQYF | TGCGCCAGCAGCTTGGTATCGGGGCCTAACTACGAGCAGTACTTC
TRBD2 | TRBJ2-7 | NA | TRBV20-1 | CSASNGAAGGPYEQYF | TGCAGTGCTAGTAACGGAGCAGCGGGAGGTCCCTACGAGCAGTACTTC
NA | TRBJ2-2 | NA | TRBV19 | CASSIEGYTGELFF | TGTGCCAGTAGTATAGAGGGCTACACCGGGGAGCTGTTTTTT
TRBD2 | TRBJ2-7 | NA | TRBV7-2 | CASSLGPSGNREQYF | TGTGCCAGCAGCTTAGGGCCTAGCGGGAACCGCGAGCAGTACTTC
TRBD1 | TRBJ1-2 | NA | TRBV29-1 | CSTRQGDVGGYTF | TGCAGCACCAGACAGGGAGATGTCGGTGGCTACACCTTC
NA | TRBJ1-1 | NA | TRBV5-1 | CASSPVGGMNTEAFF | TGCGCCAGCAGCCCGGTGGGGGGGATGAACACTGAAGCTTTCTTT
NA | TRBJ2-7 | NA | TRBV21-1 | CASSKRCIFGLAGGHVYEQYF | TGTGCCAGCAGCAAGCGGTGTATTTTCGGGCTAGCGGGAGGGCACGTCTACGAGCAGTACTTC
NA | TRBJ2-5 | NA | TRBV14 | CASSGSGAETQYF | TGTGCCAGCAGCGGTTCGGGCGCAGAGACCCAGTACTTC
TRBD1 | TRBJ1-6 | NA | TRBV19 | CASSRTGDYNSPLHF | TGTGCCAGTAGTCGGACAGGCGATTATAATTCACCCCTCCACTTT
TRBD1 | TRBJ1-1 | NA | TRBV28 | CASSQPRGRGTEAFF | TGTGCCAGCAGCCAACCCAGGGGGCGCGGAACTGAAGCTTTCTTT
TRBD2 | TRBJ2-3 | NA | TRBV4-2 | CASSHPGLAGADTQYF | TGTGCCAGCAGCCACCCCGGACTAGCGGGAGCAGATACGCAGTATTTT
TRBD1 | TRBJ1-6 | NA | TRBV6-1 | CASSEGTGYNSPLHF | TGTGCCAGCAGTGAAGGGACAGGCTATAATTCACCCCTCCACTTT
NA | TRBJ1-5 | NA | TRBV2 | CASSDSHSNQPQHF | TGTGCCAGCAGTGACAGTCATAGCAATCAGCCCCAGCATTTT
NA | TRBJ1-5 | NA | TRBV25-1 | CASSGAGNQPQHF | TGTGCCAGCAGCGGGGCAGGGAATCAGCCCCAGCATTTT
TRBD2 | TRBJ2-1 | once | TRBV6-4 | CASSAGLAPGEQFF | TGTGCCAGCAGCGCGGGACTAGCCCCGGGTGAGCAGTTCTTC
NA | TRBJ2-7 | NA | TRBV5-6 | CASSLVTVYEQYF | TGTGCCAGCAGCTTGGTAACAGTTTACGAGCAGTACTTC
NA | TRBJ1-5 | once | TRBV27 | CASSQTANSNQPQHF | TGTGCCAGCAGCCAGACAGCGAATAGCAATCAGCCCCAGCATTTT
NA | TRBJ2-7 | NA | TRBV29-1 | CSVEGTVSYEQYF | TGCAGCGTTGAGGGGACGGTTTCCTACGAGCAGTACTTC
TRBD2 | TRBJ2-2 | NA | TRBV7-3 | CASTRGGTGELFF | TGTGCCAGCACTCGGGGAGGGACCGGGGAGCTGTTTTTT
NA | TRBJ1-3 | NA | TRBV6-6 | CASTLSQGNTIYF | TGTGCCAGCACTCTCTCACAAGGAAACACCATATATTTT
NA | TRBJ1-5 | NA | TRBV6-6 | CASSYSSGTQHF | TGTGCCAGCAGTTACTCTTCAGGGACTCAGCATTTT
NA | TRBJ1-2 | NA | TRBV5-1 | CASSLFQGNGYTF | TGCGCCAGCAGCTTGTTCCAGGGAAATGGCTACACCTTC
TRBD2 | TRBJ2-7 | NA | TRBV11-3 | CASSLGPGGGYEQYF | TGTGCCAGCAGCTTAGGGCCGGGGGGAGGCTACGAGCAGTACTTC
NA | TRBJ1-2 | few | TRBV28 | CASSPSLGGFYGYTF | TGTGCCAGCAGTCCATCGTTAGGGGGGTTCTATGGCTACACCTTC
TRBD1 | TRBJ2-5 | NA | TRBV7-9 | CASSLFVGTGQETQYF | TGTGCCAGCAGCTTATTCGTTGGGACAGGTCAAGAGACCCAGTACTTC
NA | TRBJ2-2 | NA | TRBV19 | CASSINGASRAGELFF | TGTGCCAGTAGTATAAACGGTGCTAGTAGAGCTGGGGAGCTGTTTTTT
TRBD1 | TRBJ1-1 | NA | TRBV5-1 | CASSSGARGPNTEAFF | TGCGCCAGCAGCTCAGGAGCTAGGGGGCCGAACACTGAAGCTTTCTTT
NA | TRBJ2-7 | NA | TRBV28 | CASSFTQASPSSYEQYF | TGTGCCAGCAGCTTTACCCAGGCCAGTCCCAGCTCCTACGAGCAGTACTTC
NA | TRBJ2-7 | NA | TRBV5-1 | CASSPRDGQSSYEQYF | TGCGCCAGCAGCCCGAGGGACGGCCAGAGCTCCTACGAGCAGTACTTC
TRBD1 | TRBJ2-1 | once | TRBV28 | CASSPPLDRDEQFF | TGTGCCAGCAGTCCCCCCCTCGACAGGGATGAGCAGTTCTTC
NA | TRBJ2-1 | NA | TRBV23-1 | CASSLTGTPEQFF | TGCGCCAGCAGTCTTACCGGGACCCCTGAGCAGTTCTTC
TRBD1 | TRBJ2-1 | NA | TRBV18 | CASNRGGEQFF | TGTGCCAGCAACAGGGGCGGGGAGCAGTTCTTC
TRBD1 | TRBJ1-4 | once | TRBV18 | CASSLRQGASLNEKLFF | TGTGCCAGCTCACTAAGACAGGGGGCGTCGTTAAATGAAAAACTGTTTTTT
NA | TRBJ2-5 | NA | TRBV29-1 | CSTRPQETQYF | TGCAGCACCCGGCCCCAAGAGACCCAGTACTTC
NA | TRBJ2-7 | NA | TRBV30 | CAWSVTYEQYF | TGTGCCTGGAGTGTTACCTACGAGCAGTACTTC
NA | TRBJ2-7 | NA | TRBV18 | CASSPGRGESYF | TGTGCCAGCTCACCTGGGAGGGGGGAGTCGTACTTC
TRBD1 | TRBJ1-2 | NA | TRBV19 | CASRTGLTYGYTF | TGTGCCAGTCGGACAGGGCTTACCTATGGCTACACCTTC
NA | TRBJ2-3 | NA | TRBV19 | CASSIDGGLADTQYF | TGTGCCAGTAGTATAGATGGGGGGTTGGCAGATACGCAGTATTTT
NA | TRBJ2-7 | NA | TRBV11-3 | CASSLGRNSYEQYF | TGTGCCAGCAGCCTAGGACGGAACTCCTACGAGCAGTACTTC
NA | TRBJ2-6 | NA | TRBV14 | CASRDSGANVLTF | TGTGCCAGCCGGGACTCTGGGGCCAACGTCCTGACTTTC
TRBD1 | TRBJ1-5 | NA | TRBV18 | CASSPNRGGNQPQHF | TGTGCCAGCTCACCAAACAGGGGCGGCAATCAGCCCCAGCATTTT
NA | TRBJ2-3 | NA | TRBV24-1 | CATSDRAHGIDTQYF | TGTGCCACCAGTGACCGGGCCCACGGTATCGATACGCAGTATTTT